This T cell receptor (beta chain) originates from a study of T cell responses to AZD1222 COVID-19 vaccine. The table came from immunoSEQ multiplex PCR; TCRdb's copy has only in-frame clones and leaves some out. The sample lists around 140,000 clones, roughly 86% occurring once. This CDR3 contains 16 residues. Germline lookup yields CDR1 MNHEY and CDR2 SMNVEV (reference sequence). V was pared by 0 bases and J by 4 bases, with 15 bases between. This chain connects TRBV27 to TRBJ1-2; D may be TRBD1 (5 bases). This clonotype originated in an adult who received the AZD1222 COVID-19 vaccine. Specimen: peripheral blood, collected 28 days after the second AZD1222 dose. CDR3 residues: CASSLSSVRGVYGYTF. CDR3 DNA sequence: TGTGCCAGCAGTTTATCGAGTGTCCGGGGGGTCTATGGCTACACCTTC.